Following are 22 T cell receptor beta chains from one sample sequenced in a study of blood T cells in healthy people across ages. Through a sample-barcoded 5' primer and a J-beta primer mix, a second PCR was run for roughly 6 to 12 cycles. TCRdb recomputed calls from the 5' RACE reads with MiXCR, one row per CDR3 protein. The profile covers 2 million or so distinct CDR3 sequences, with around half appearing a single time and over 2% taken by the ten largest. The specimen sequenced was blood. All receptors derive from a woman between 40 and 50 years old in good health.

This clonotype has only a few counts. The chain couples TRBV6-5 to TRBJ2-2; D ambiguous. The V end was cut by 10 bases, the J end by 6 bases, with 12 bases between. Germline V lookup: CDR1 MNHEY, CDR2 SVGAGI. This CDR3 spans 12 amino acids. DNA of the CDR3: TGTGCCATCAGCTCCGGTTCCGGGGAGCTGTTTTTT. Encoded protein: CAISSGSGELFF.

The chain has TRBV6-6 and TRBJ2-3; D may be TRBD2 (5 bases). The CDR3 sequence is 13 residues long. The germline V gene has CDR1 MNHNY and CDR2 SVGAGI (reference sequence). Trimming removed 7 bases at V and 8 bases at J, with 16 bases between. The CDR3 region is CASTRPTGGTQYF. The DNA of the CDR3 is TGTGCCAGCACCAGACCAACCGGAGGTACGCAGTATTTT.

CDR3 nucleotides: TGTGCCAGCACAGGGGGAGCGAGCCAGCCCCAGCATTTT. Translation: CASTGGASQPQHF. The rearrangement joins TRBV28 to TRBJ1-5, with 7 nucleotides matching TRBD1. This CDR3 is built from 13 residues. Germline loops: CDR1 MDHEN, CDR2 SYDVKM. Trimming removed 7 bases from V and 7 bases from J; junction bases left unmatched: 7.

The chain joins TRBV6-5 to TRBJ2-1; D might be TRBD1 (6 bases). This CDR3 comprises 14 residues. The V and J ends lost 7 bases and 4 bases respectively, with 14 bases between them. Germline-derived CDR1 and CDR2 are MNHEY and SVGAGI. This CDR3 is CASTKTDRYNEQFF. The CDR3 DNA follows: TGTGCCAGCACCAAGACCGACAGGTACAATGAGCAGTTCTTC.

The sample holds one count of this clonotype. The chain carries TRBV7-2 and TRBJ2-7; TRBD1 is a possible D gene (5 bases). The J call may be faulty, since TRBJ2-5 better matches the DNA end. This CDR3 spans 14 amino acids. Germline V gene data show CDR1 as SGHTA and CDR2 as FQGNSA. CDR3 bases: TGTGCCAGCAGCTTAGCGGTACAGGTAGAGACCCAGTACTTC. Translation: CASSLAVQVETQYF.

V and J are TRBV12-3 or TRBV12-4 and TRBJ2-5; 12 nucleotides agree with TRBD2. The last part of the DNA fits TRBJ2-7 better; the J call may be wrong. The CDR3 contains 15 residues. The CDR3: CASSLMLAGGYEQYF. The CDR3 nucleotides read TGTGCCAGCAGTTTAATGCTAGCGGGGGGGTACGAGCAGTACTTC.

The CDR3 here is CSARGGAYNEQYF. The DNA for the CDR3 is TGCAGTGCTAGGGGGGGGGCGTACAATGAGCAGTACTTC. The genes are TRBV20-1 and TRBJ2-1; tentatively, D is TRBD2 (7 bases). The DNA end lines up better with TRBJ2-7; the J call may be wrong. The CDR3 totals 13 residues. Germline CDR1 DFQATT, CDR2 SNEGSKA (reference sequence).

V is TRBV28 and J is TRBJ1-1; 7 nucleotides line up with TRBD1. The CDR3 is 16 residues long. V lost 6 bases, J lost 1 base, and 11 bases stayed unmatched. Germline CDR1 MDHEN, CDR2 SYDVKM. CDR3 sequence (DNA): TGTGCCAGCAGCAATTATCAGGGGGGTCCGAACACTGAAGCTTTCTTT. It specifies CASSNYQGGPNTEAFF. The full variable domain, in which reference TRBV28 and TRBJ1-1 provide the parts outside the CDR3, is DVKVTQSSRYLVKRTGEKVFLECVQDMDHENMFWYRQDPGLGLRLIYFSYDVKMKEKGDIPEGYSVSREKKERFSLILESASTNQTSMYLCASSNYQGGPNTEAFFGQGTRLTVV.

This clonotype was observed a handful of times. The chain links TRBV27 to TRBJ2-1, with D perhaps TRBD1 or TRBD2 (5 bases each). The V end lost 8 bases, the J end lost 2 bases, and 16 bases lay between the germline ends. CDR1 is MNHEY and CDR2 is SMNVEV in the germline V gene (reference sequence). This CDR3 has 15 amino acids. CDR3 sequence reads: CASLRVGVPYNEQFF. The CDR3 bases are TGTGCCAGCCTAAGGGTGGGGGTACCCTACAATGAGCAGTTCTTC.

The J gene is TRBJ2-1, the V gene TRBV5-1, with TRBD2 matching 8 bases. The germline gives CDR1 SGHRS, CDR2 YFSETQ. There are 15 residues in the CDR3. Unmatched junction bases numbered 9, after V lost 4 bases and J lost 6 bases. The CDR3 sequence: CASSAPGLEFNEQFF. For the CDR3, the DNA is TGCGCCAGCAGCGCACCGGGACTAGAGTTCAATGAGCAGTTCTTC.

This chain uses TRBV4-3 with TRBJ2-5, with D perhaps given as TRBD1 or TRBD2 (6 bases each). Germline lookup yields CDR1 LGHNA and CDR2 YSLEER. Trimming removed 3 bases at V and 0 bases at J, with 14 bases between. CDR3 length: 16 amino acids. The CDR3 protein is CASSHGGGDNQETQYF. The CDR3, as DNA: TGCGCCAGCAGCCATGGCGGAGGGGACAACCAAGAGACCCAGTACTTC.

The V gene is TRBV6-2 or TRBV6-3, the J gene TRBJ2-5, with 14 bases that match TRBD2. The end of the DNA aligns better with TRBJ2-7, so the J call may be wrong. The CDR3 runs 16 residues. Germline loops: CDR1 MNHEY, CDR2 SVGEGT. This chain's CDR3 is CASSYSGTSGRGEQYF. The CDR3 coding sequence is TGTGCCAGCAGTTACTCAGGGACTAGCGGGAGAGGCGAGCAGTACTTC.

The chain employs TRBV21-1 and TRBJ1-2. TRBV21-1 is tagged as a pseudogene. There are 14 residues in the CDR3. The CDR3 reads CASSKPEGMYGYTF. Here the CDR3 DNA reads TGTGCCAGCAGCAAGCCGGAAGGGATGTATGGCTACACCTTC.

This clonotype was seen a handful of times. Here the CDR3 reads CSASEAVYEQYF. CDR3 DNA sequence: TGCAGTGCTAGTGAGGCAGTCTACGAGCAGTACTTC. The V call is TRBV20-1, the J call TRBJ2-4, with unresolved D. The J call may be mistaken, given a closer DNA end match to TRBJ2-7. CDR3 length equals 12 residues. CDR1 and CDR2 (germline): DFQATT, SNEGSKA (reference sequence).

This chain uses TRBV4-3 with TRBJ1-6; 9 bases agree with TRBD1. Germline V gene lookup returns CDR1 LGHNA and CDR2 YSLEER. With 2 bases clipped from V and 0 bases from J, the junction kept 5 bases outside the gene matches. The CDR3 is 18 amino acids. CDR3 sequence: CASSQQDRGSSYNSPLHF. The CDR3 nucleotides are TGCGCCAGCAGCCAACAAGACAGGGGGAGCTCCTATAATTCACCCCTCCACTTT.

This chain uses TRBV7-2 with TRBJ1-5; 7 bases agree with TRBD1. J was trimmed by 7 bases and V by 4 bases; bases with no gene match: 13. In germline, CDR1 is SGHTA, CDR2 FQGNSA. This CDR3 is built from 16 residues. CDR3 DNA: TGTGCCAGCAGCTACGACCCACCGCAGGGGGGGCAGCCCCAGCATTTT. Translation: CASSYDPPQGGQPQHF. The entire variable domain, with the rest obtained from reference TRBV7-2 and TRBJ1-5, is as follows: GAGVSQSPSNKVTEKGKDVELRCDPISGHTALYWYRQSLGQGLEFLIYFQGNSAPDKSGLPSDRFSAERTGGSVSTLTIQRTQQEDSAVYLCASSYDPPQGGQPQHFGDGTRLSIL.

This chain connects TRBV7-3 to TRBJ2-1, with D possibly being TRBD1 (5 bases). The V end lost 3 bases, the J end lost 4 bases, and 7 bases lay between the germline ends. The CDR3 has 13 amino acids. Germline V gene lookup returns CDR1 SGHTA and CDR2 FQGTGA. The CDR3 region is CASSFAGYNEQFF. For the CDR3, the DNA is TGTGCCAGCAGCTTTGCAGGGTACAATGAGCAGTTCTTC.

The V and J genes are TRBV20-1 and TRBJ1-5; tentatively, D is TRBD1 (5 bases). Trimming cost V 4 bases and J 2 bases, with 18 bases left between them. CDR1 and CDR2 (germline): DFQATT, SNEGSKA (reference sequence). The CDR3 extends over 16 amino acids. The CDR3 bases are TGCAGTGCTAAGCCCATAGGGGAAACAGGCAATCAGCCCCAGCATTTT. Residues: CSAKPIGETGNQPQHF.

The chain has TRBV6-5 and TRBJ1-5; D possibly corresponds to TRBD1 (5 bases). This CDR3 comprises 12 residues. The germline V and J ends were trimmed by 8 bases and 6 bases, with 11 bases remaining between them. Germline V gene data show CDR1 as MNHEY and CDR2 as SVGAGI. CDR3 DNA sequence: TGTGCCAGCGGCATAAGGGGTCAGCCCCAGCATTTT. It is translated as CASGIRGQPQHF.

The chain joins TRBV27 to TRBJ2-3; D not resolved. V was cut by 0 bases and J by 0 bases, with 13 bases left in between. CDR1 is MNHEY and CDR2 is SMNVEV in the germline V gene (reference sequence). The CDR3 covers 17 residues. CDR3 amino acids: CASSLSNGAPSTDTQYF. CDR3 sequence (DNA): TGTGCCAGCAGTTTATCGAACGGAGCCCCTAGCACAGATACGCAGTATTTT.

The chain uses TRBV10-3 and TRBJ2-7; D may be TRBD2 (6 bases). Germline loops: CDR1 ENHRY, CDR2 SYGVKD. The CDR3 sequence is 14 residues long. Trimming stripped 7 bases from V and 2 bases from J, with 15 bases between. This CDR3 is CAITSEVEAYEQYF. CDR3 coding DNA: TGTGCCATCACTAGCGAGGTGGAAGCCTACGAGCAGTACTTC.

This chain links TRBV6-2 or TRBV6-3 with TRBJ2-7, with D tentatively TRBD1 (6 bases). Germline values: CDR1 MNHEY, CDR2 SVGEGT. Trimming pared 6 bases from V and 5 bases from J, leaving 20 bases between. The CDR3 covers 15 residues. The CDR3 coding sequence is TGTGCCAGCAGCCGCTACGAGACAGGACGGGACGAGCAGTACTTC. It yields the protein CASSRYETGRDEQYF.